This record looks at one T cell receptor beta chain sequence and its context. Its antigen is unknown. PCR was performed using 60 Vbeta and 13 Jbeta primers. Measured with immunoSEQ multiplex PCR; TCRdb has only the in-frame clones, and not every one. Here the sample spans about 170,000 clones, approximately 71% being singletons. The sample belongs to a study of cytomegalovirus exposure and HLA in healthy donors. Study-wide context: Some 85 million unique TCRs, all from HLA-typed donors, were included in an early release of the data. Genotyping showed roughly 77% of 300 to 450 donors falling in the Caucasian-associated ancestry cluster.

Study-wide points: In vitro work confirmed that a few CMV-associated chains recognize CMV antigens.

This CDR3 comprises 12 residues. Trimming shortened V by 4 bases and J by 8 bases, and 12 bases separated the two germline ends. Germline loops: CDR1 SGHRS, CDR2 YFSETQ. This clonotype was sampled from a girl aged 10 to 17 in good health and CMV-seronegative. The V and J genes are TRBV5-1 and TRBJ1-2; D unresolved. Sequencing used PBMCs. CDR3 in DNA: TGCGCCAGCAGCGCTGGCCTCAAGGGCTACACCTTC. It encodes CASSAGLKGYTF.